A selection of T cell receptor beta chains follows, all from one sample in a study of shared T cell receptors in the human thymus. Profiled with immunoSEQ multiplex PCR; TCRdb holds only in-frame clones, not every one. The table has 550,000 to 800,000 clones, approximately 85% seen once. The sample also formed part of further work on human thymus T cells.

Material: thymocytes. The source of these receptors is a girl under three years old with a congenital heart defect. Both conserved end residues are part of each CDR3. A D gene is named only where the DNA matches it firmly. Size values are once, few and many counts, or a class for expanded clones, and some rows have none.

D gene: NA; clone size: NA; J gene: TRBJ1-4; V gene: TRBV15; CDR3 DNA: TGTGCCACCAGCAGAGATGGAGGGAGAAGGGATGAAAAACTGTTTTTT; CDR3 protein: CATSRDGGRRDEKLFF
D gene: NA; clone size: NA; J gene: TRBJ2-3; V gene: TRBV6-1; CDR3 DNA: TGTGCCAGCAGTGGACTCCCGCCGGGAGCAGATACGCAGTATTTT; CDR3 protein: CASSGLPPGADTQYF
D gene: NA; clone size: NA; J gene: TRBJ1-2; V gene: TRBV4-2; CDR3 DNA: TGTGCCAGCAGCCAAGATCGAAAAGACAGGCAATATGGCTACACCTTC; CDR3 protein: CASSQDRKDRQYGYTF
D gene: NA; clone size: NA; J gene: TRBJ2-1; V gene: TRBV28; CDR3 DNA: TGTGCCAGCAGTTTCACATACATGGAGGGGCAGTTCTTC; CDR3 protein: CASSFTYMEGQFF
D gene: NA; clone size: NA; J gene: TRBJ1-1; V gene: TRBV6-6; CDR3 DNA: TGTGCCAGCAGTTACTTTCTTCCTGAAGCTTTCTTT; CDR3 protein: CASSYFLPEAFF
D gene: NA; clone size: NA; J gene: TRBJ2-3; V gene: TRBV11-2; CDR3 DNA: TGTGCCAGCAGCTTATGTCTTAGGCACGACAATAGCACAGATACGCAGTATTTT; CDR3 protein: CASSLCLRHDNSTDTQYF
D gene: NA; clone size: NA; J gene: TRBJ1-1; V gene: TRBV25-1; CDR3 DNA: TGTGCCAGCAGTGAATATGGTAGTCGAGGGCCTGAAGCTTTCTTT; CDR3 protein: CASSEYGSRGPEAFF
D gene: NA; clone size: NA; J gene: TRBJ2-7; V gene: TRBV1; CDR3 DNA: TGCACCAGCAGCCAAGTTCCACACCGGGACAGGGTCCACGAGCAGTACTTC; CDR3 protein: CTSSQVPHRDRVHEQYF
D gene: TRBD1; clone size: NA; J gene: TRBJ1-5; V gene: TRBV10-3; CDR3 DNA: TGTGCCATCAGTGAGTCGAGGGCGGGACAGGACAATCAGCCCCAGCATTTT; CDR3 protein: CAISESRAGQDNQPQHF
D gene: TRBD1; clone size: NA; J gene: TRBJ1-2; V gene: TRBV4-1; CDR3 DNA: TGCGCCAGCAGCCAAGATGGGAGACAGGGCATCGGCTATGGCTACACCTTC; CDR3 protein: CASSQDGRQGIGYGYTF
D gene: NA; clone size: NA; J gene: TRBJ2-7; V gene: TRBV5-1; CDR3 DNA: TGCGCCAGCAGCTTCGAAGACCAGGGGAGCTCCTACGAGCAGTACTTC; CDR3 protein: CASSFEDQGSSYEQYF
D gene: TRBD2; clone size: NA; J gene: TRBJ2-7; V gene: TRBV5-1; CDR3 DNA: TGCGCCAGCAGCTTGGGCGGTATAACTAGCGGGGGTTGTGGCGTCTACGAGCAGTACTTC; CDR3 protein: CASSLGGITSGGCGVYEQYF
D gene: NA; clone size: NA; J gene: TRBJ2-7; V gene: TRBV9; CDR3 DNA: TGTGCCAGCAGCACCCACGGGGGGCGCTACGAGCAGTACTTC; CDR3 protein: CASSTHGGRYEQYF
D gene: NA; clone size: NA; J gene: TRBJ1-4; V gene: TRBV7-9; CDR3 DNA: TGTGTCAGCAGCGGGCGTAATGAAAAACTGTTTTTT; CDR3 protein: CVSSGRNEKLFF
D gene: NA; clone size: once; J gene: TRBJ2-6; V gene: TRBV18; CDR3 DNA: TGTGCCAGCTCACCACCCACAGGCCTTAACTCTGGGGCCAACGTCCTGACTTTC; CDR3 protein: CASSPPTGLNSGANVLTF
D gene: TRBD1; clone size: NA; J gene: TRBJ2-2; V gene: TRBV29-1; CDR3 DNA: TGCAGCGTGCTACAGGGGGCGGTCGGGGAGCTGTTTTTT; CDR3 protein: CSVLQGAVGELFF
D gene: TRBD1; clone size: NA; J gene: TRBJ1-2; V gene: TRBV7-9; CDR3 DNA: TGTGCCAGCAGCTTCCCCGGGACAGCCTTCGGCTACACCTTC; CDR3 protein: CASSFPGTAFGYTF
D gene: TRBD1; clone size: few; J gene: TRBJ2-3; V gene: TRBV14; CDR3 DNA: TGTGCCAGCAGCCAAGATCCCGGACAGGGGAGCACAGATACGCAGTATTTT; CDR3 protein: CASSQDPGQGSTDTQYF
D gene: TRBD2; clone size: NA; J gene: TRBJ2-5; V gene: TRBV14; CDR3 DNA: TGTGCCAGCAGCGGGATTACTAGCGGGGGGGCCGGGACCCAGTACTTC; CDR3 protein: CASSGITSGGAGTQYF
D gene: TRBD1; clone size: NA; J gene: TRBJ1-2; V gene: TRBV5-8; CDR3 DNA: TGTGCCAGCAGCTCGACAGGGACACCCTATGGCTACACCTTC; CDR3 protein: CASSSTGTPYGYTF
D gene: NA; clone size: NA; J gene: TRBJ2-7; V gene: TRBV28; CDR3 DNA: TGTGCCAGCAGTTTGGAGGGTGTGGGCGGGTTCGACGAGCAGTACTTC; CDR3 protein: CASSLEGVGGFDEQYF
D gene: TRBD2; clone size: NA; J gene: TRBJ2-7; V gene: TRBV9; CDR3 DNA: TGTGCCAGCAGTACCAGCGGGGAAGAGACCTACGAGCAGTACTTC; CDR3 protein: CASSTSGEETYEQYF
D gene: NA; clone size: NA; J gene: TRBJ2-1; V gene: TRBV5-1; CDR3 DNA: TGCGCCAGCAGCTTGCCCCGCGACGGGGTACAATGGGAGCAGTTCTTC; CDR3 protein: CASSLPRDGVQWEQFF
D gene: NA; clone size: NA; J gene: TRBJ2-1; V gene: TRBV4-1; CDR3 DNA: TGCGCCAGCAGCCAAGGCCCTCGGACAGCCCGCCGGACCAATGAGCAGTTCTTC; CDR3 protein: CASSQGPRTARRTNEQFF
D gene: TRBD1; clone size: NA; J gene: TRBJ1-2; V gene: TRBV6-1; CDR3 DNA: TGTGCCAGCAGACCACCTGGGGACAGGGGTCAAGGCTACACCTTC; CDR3 protein: CASRPPGDRGQGYTF
D gene: NA; clone size: NA; J gene: TRBJ1-2; V gene: TRBV9; CDR3 DNA: TGTGCCAGCAGCGTAGCAACAGGGTTAAACGGCTACACCTTC; CDR3 protein: CASSVATGLNGYTF
D gene: NA; clone size: NA; J gene: TRBJ2-7; V gene: TRBV10-2; CDR3 DNA: TGCGCCAGCAGTGGACAGAACTATTATTACTACGAGCAGTACTTC; CDR3 protein: CASSGQNYYYYEQYF
D gene: TRBD1; clone size: NA; J gene: TRBJ1-1; V gene: TRBV4-1; CDR3 DNA: TGCGCCAGCAGCCAAGACGAGGGGGGACAGGCGAAGGCTGAAGCTTTCTTT; CDR3 protein: CASSQDEGGQAKAEAFF
D gene: TRBD2; clone size: NA; J gene: TRBJ2-3; V gene: TRBV5-4; CDR3 DNA: TGTGCCAGCAGCTGGGGGACTAGCGGGGGGGGTTGGGATACGCAGTATTTT; CDR3 protein: CASSWGTSGGGWDTQYF
D gene: TRBD1; clone size: NA; J gene: TRBJ2-3; V gene: TRBV6-5; CDR3 DNA: TGTGCCAGCAAGGTGGGGACAGAGACAGATACGCAGTATTTT; CDR3 protein: CASKVGTETDTQYF
D gene: NA; clone size: NA; J gene: TRBJ2-5; V gene: TRBV2; CDR3 DNA: TGTGCCAGCAGTGAAGGGCAGGGTCCCCTGATAGAGTACCAAGAGACCCAGTACTTC; CDR3 protein: CASSEGQGPLIEYQETQYF
D gene: TRBD1; clone size: NA; J gene: TRBJ1-6; V gene: TRBV6-1; CDR3 DNA: TGTGCCAGCAGTGAAGAGGACAGGGTTCCAGGGAATTCACCCCTCCACTTT; CDR3 protein: CASSEEDRVPGNSPLHF
D gene: NA; clone size: NA; J gene: TRBJ1-2; V gene: TRBV25-1; CDR3 DNA: TGTGCCAGCAGTGAATCTCCCAGGGTACGGGGCTACACCTTC; CDR3 protein: CASSESPRVRGYTF
D gene: TRBD1; clone size: NA; J gene: TRBJ2-1; V gene: TRBV6-4; CDR3 DNA: TGTGCCAGCAGTCCCGGACAGGGATGTTCGCAGTTCTTC; CDR3 protein: CASSPGQGCSQFF
D gene: NA; clone size: NA; J gene: TRBJ1-2; V gene: TRBV28; CDR3 DNA: TGTGCCAGCAGTATCCAAACAGCCACCGCGCCTGAGTCTGGCTACACCTTC; CDR3 protein: CASSIQTATAPESGYTF
D gene: TRBD2; clone size: NA; J gene: TRBJ2-5; V gene: TRBV5-1; CDR3 DNA: TGCGCCAGCAGCCGCGGACTAGCGGGGGCTCAAGAGACCCAGTACTTC; CDR3 protein: CASSRGLAGAQETQYF
D gene: NA; clone size: NA; J gene: TRBJ1-5; V gene: TRBV28; CDR3 DNA: TGTGCCAGCAGTAGTCAGAATCAGCCCCAGCATTTT; CDR3 protein: CASSSQNQPQHF
D gene: TRBD2; clone size: NA; J gene: TRBJ2-1; V gene: TRBV12-5; CDR3 DNA: TGTGCTAGTGGGACTAGCGGGGGGGCCAGCTACAATGAGCAGTTCTTC; CDR3 protein: CASGTSGGASYNEQFF
D gene: TRBD1; clone size: NA; J gene: TRBJ2-2; V gene: TRBV4-1; CDR3 DNA: TGCGCCAGCAGCCTTCTCGGGACAGCGAACACCGGGGAGCTGTTTTTT; CDR3 protein: CASSLLGTANTGELFF
D gene: NA; clone size: NA; J gene: TRBJ1-1; V gene: TRBV14; CDR3 DNA: TGTGCCAGCAGCCAGGTGGGGGCCACTGAAGCTTTCTTT; CDR3 protein: CASSQVGATEAFF
D gene: TRBD1; clone size: NA; J gene: TRBJ1-6; V gene: TRBV4-3; CDR3 DNA: TGCGCCAGCAGCCAAGAAAGCTACAGGGACAGGGATATGGTCGGGAATTCACCCCTCCACTTT; CDR3 protein: CASSQESYRDRDMVGNSPLHF
D gene: TRBD1; clone size: NA; J gene: TRBJ1-4; V gene: TRBV13; CDR3 DNA: TGTGCCAGCAGCCGGACAGGGTCGGGGGGTAATGAAAAACTGTTTTTT; CDR3 protein: CASSRTGSGGNEKLFF
D gene: TRBD2; clone size: NA; J gene: TRBJ2-3; V gene: TRBV4-1; CDR3 DNA: TGCGCCAGCAGCCAGGGGAGCGGGGGGCCCTATAGCACAGATACGCAGTATTTT; CDR3 protein: CASSQGSGGPYSTDTQYF
D gene: NA; clone size: NA; J gene: TRBJ1-1; V gene: TRBV6-1; CDR3 DNA: TGTGCCAGCAGTGGGAGGGACCTTAACACTGAAGCTTTCTTT; CDR3 protein: CASSGRDLNTEAFF
D gene: NA; clone size: NA; J gene: TRBJ2-1; V gene: TRBV6-1; CDR3 DNA: TGTGCCAGCCAGGGAGGCAATGAGCAGTTCTTC; CDR3 protein: CASQGGNEQFF
D gene: NA; clone size: NA; J gene: TRBJ1-2; V gene: TRBV4-2; CDR3 DNA: TGTGCCAGCAGCCAAGAGAACAGGATCTATGGCTACACCTTC; CDR3 protein: CASSQENRIYGYTF
D gene: TRBD2; clone size: NA; J gene: TRBJ2-2; V gene: TRBV19; CDR3 DNA: TGTGCCAGTAGTATGGGGGGACTAGCGGGGAAGGCGTTCACCGGGGAGCTGTTTTTT; CDR3 protein: CASSMGGLAGKAFTGELFF
D gene: NA; clone size: NA; J gene: TRBJ1-1; V gene: TRBV5-5; CDR3 DNA: TGTGCCAGCACCCAGGGGCTTGAAGCTTTCTTT; CDR3 protein: CASTQGLEAFF
D gene: TRBD1; clone size: NA; J gene: TRBJ1-1; V gene: TRBV14; CDR3 DNA: TGTGCCAGCAGCCCCGTACCCCGCCCGGGACAGCCTCAGTGGACTGAAGCTTTCTTT; CDR3 protein: CASSPVPRPGQPQWTEAFF
D gene: TRBD1; clone size: NA; J gene: TRBJ1-2; V gene: TRBV9; CDR3 DNA: TGTGCCAGCAGCGTAGAGGACAGGCTAACTAACTATGGCTACACCTTC; CDR3 protein: CASSVEDRLTNYGYTF
D gene: NA; clone size: NA; J gene: TRBJ1-5; V gene: TRBV5-6; CDR3 DNA: TGTGCCAGCAGCTTGAAGGGGGAGAGTAATCAGCCCCAGCATTTT; CDR3 protein: CASSLKGESNQPQHF
D gene: NA; clone size: NA; J gene: TRBJ1-5; V gene: TRBV27; CDR3 DNA: TGTGCCAGCAGTTTAAAAGCCGGGAATCAGCCCCAGCATTTT; CDR3 protein: CASSLKAGNQPQHF
D gene: NA; clone size: NA; J gene: TRBJ1-2; V gene: TRBV5-8; CDR3 DNA: TGTGCCAGCAGCTTTCTGTCAGGGAAAGCGTATGGCTACACCTTC; CDR3 protein: CASSFLSGKAYGYTF
D gene: NA; clone size: NA; J gene: TRBJ1-6; V gene: TRBV5-4; CDR3 DNA: TGTGCCAGCAGCCCAGATGCTTCACCCACAGAAGCCCGAAATTCACCCCTCCACTTT; CDR3 protein: CASSPDASPTEARNSPLHF